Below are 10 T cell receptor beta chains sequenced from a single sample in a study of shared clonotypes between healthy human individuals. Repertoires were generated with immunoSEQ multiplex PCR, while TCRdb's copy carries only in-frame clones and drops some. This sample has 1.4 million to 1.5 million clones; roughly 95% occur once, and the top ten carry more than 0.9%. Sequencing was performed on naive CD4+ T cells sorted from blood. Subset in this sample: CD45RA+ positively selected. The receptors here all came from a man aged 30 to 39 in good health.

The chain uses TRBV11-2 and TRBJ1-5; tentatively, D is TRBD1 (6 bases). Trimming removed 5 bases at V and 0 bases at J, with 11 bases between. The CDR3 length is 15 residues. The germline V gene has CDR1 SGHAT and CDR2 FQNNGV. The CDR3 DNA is TGTGCCAGCAGCCCAGGGACACATAGCAATCAGCCCCAGCATTTT. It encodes CASSPGTHSNQPQHF. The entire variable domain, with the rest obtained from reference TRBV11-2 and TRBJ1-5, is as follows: EAGVAQSPRYKIIEKRQSVAFWCNPISGHATLYWYQQILGQGPKLLIQFQNNGVVDDSQLPKDRFSAERLKGVDSTLKIQPAKLEDSAVYLCASSPGTHSNQPQHFGDGTRLSIL.

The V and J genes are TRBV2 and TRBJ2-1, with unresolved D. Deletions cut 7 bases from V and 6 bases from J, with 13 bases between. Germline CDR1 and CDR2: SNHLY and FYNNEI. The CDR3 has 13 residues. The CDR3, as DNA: TGTGCCAGCATTATCCATCCCGGCAATGAGCAGTTCTTC. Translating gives CASIIHPGNEQFF.

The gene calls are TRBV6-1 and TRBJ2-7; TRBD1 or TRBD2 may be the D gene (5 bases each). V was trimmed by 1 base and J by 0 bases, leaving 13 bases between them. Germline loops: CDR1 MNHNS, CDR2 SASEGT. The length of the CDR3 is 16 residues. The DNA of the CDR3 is TGTGCCAGCAGTGAAGAAGGGACGGCTAGCTCCTACGAGCAGTACTTC. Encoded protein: CASSEEGTASSYEQYF.

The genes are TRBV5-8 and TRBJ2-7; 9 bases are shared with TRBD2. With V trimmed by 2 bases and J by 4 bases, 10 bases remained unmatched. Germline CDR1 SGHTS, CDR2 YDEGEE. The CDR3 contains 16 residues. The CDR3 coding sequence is TGTGCCAGCAGCTTTTTTAGCGGGAGAAACAAGTACGAGCAGTACTTC. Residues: CASSFFSGRNKYEQYF.

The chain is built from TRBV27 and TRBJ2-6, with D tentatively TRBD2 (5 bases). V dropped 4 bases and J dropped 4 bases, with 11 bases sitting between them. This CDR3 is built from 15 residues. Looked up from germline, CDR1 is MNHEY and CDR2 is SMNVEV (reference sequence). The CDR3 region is CASSSLGVGANVLTF. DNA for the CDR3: TGTGCCAGCAGTTCCCTCGGGGTCGGGGCCAACGTCCTGACTTTC.

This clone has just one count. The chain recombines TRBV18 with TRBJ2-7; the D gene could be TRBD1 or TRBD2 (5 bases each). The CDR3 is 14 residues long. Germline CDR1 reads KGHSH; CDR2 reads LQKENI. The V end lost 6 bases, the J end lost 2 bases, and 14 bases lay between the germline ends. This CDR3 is CASSAPGTTYEQYF. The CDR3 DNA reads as TGTGCCAGCTCCGCCCCAGGGACGACCTACGAGCAGTACTTC.

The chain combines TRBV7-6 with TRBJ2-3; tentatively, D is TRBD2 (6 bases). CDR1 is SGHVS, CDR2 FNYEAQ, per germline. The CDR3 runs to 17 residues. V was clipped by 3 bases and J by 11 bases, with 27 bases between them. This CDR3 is CASSFEEGPAGIQGQYF. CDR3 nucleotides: TGTGCCAGCAGCTTTGAGGAGGGCCCCGCCGGAATCCAGGGGCAGTATTTT.

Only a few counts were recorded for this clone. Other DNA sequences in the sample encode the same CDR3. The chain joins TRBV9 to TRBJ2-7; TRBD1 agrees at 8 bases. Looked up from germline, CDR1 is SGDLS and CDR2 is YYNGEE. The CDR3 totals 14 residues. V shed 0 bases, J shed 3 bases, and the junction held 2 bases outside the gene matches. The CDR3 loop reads CASSVATGGYEQYF. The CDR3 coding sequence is TGTGCCAGCAGCGTAGCTACAGGGGGCTACGAGCAGTACTTC.

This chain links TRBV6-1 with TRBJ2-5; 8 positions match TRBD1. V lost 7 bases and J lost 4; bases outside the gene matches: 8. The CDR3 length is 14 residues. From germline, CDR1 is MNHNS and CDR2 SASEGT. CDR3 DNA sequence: TGTGCCAGCAAGCTGACAGGGGCAAGAGAGACCCAGTACTTC. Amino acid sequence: CASKLTGARETQYF.

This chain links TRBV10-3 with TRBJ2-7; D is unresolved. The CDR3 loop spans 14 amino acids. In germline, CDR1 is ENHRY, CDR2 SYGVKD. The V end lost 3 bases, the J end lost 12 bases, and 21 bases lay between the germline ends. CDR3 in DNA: TGTGCCATCAGTGACGGTCTGGGCGGCCTGAACCCGTACTTC. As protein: CAISDGLGGLNPYF.